This is a list of T cell receptor beta chains from one sample in a study of patients and donors after allogeneic stem cell transplantation. One entry per CDR3 protein, called by TCRdb with MiXCR from the RT-PCR reads. The table shows approximately 170,000 distinct CDR3 sequences, with nearly 25% occurring only once. Sample: blood, either unsorted or a sorted T cell fraction (not recorded which). These receptors were taken from a human donor who was either an allogeneic HSCT recipient or a stem cell or donor lymphocyte infusion donor (not recorded which). It is not recorded whose cells these are; they may come from a transplant donor. CDR3s include the opening cysteine and the closing phenylalanine or tryptophan. A D gene is named only where the DNA matches it firmly. Size values are once, few and many counts, or a class for expanded clones, and some rows have none.

d_call	v_call	clone_size	j_call	cdr3_aa	cdr3_nt
TRBD1	TRBV3-1	few	TRBJ2-7	CASSQEVQGADEQYF	TGTGCCAGCAGCCAAGAAGTTCAGGGGGCGGACGAGCAGTACTTC
TRBD2	TRBV12-3/TRBV12-4	.	TRBJ2-2	CASSPTSVTGELFF	TGTGCCAGCAGCCCTACTAGCGTAACCGGGGAGCTGTTTTTT
TRBD2	TRBV24-1	few	TRBJ2-1	CATSDLGLAEGNEQFF	TGTGCCACCAGTGATTTAGGGCTAGCGGAGGGCAATGAGCAGTTCTTC
.	TRBV20-1	.	TRBJ1-2	CSARDTIGLRYGYTF	TGCAGTGCTAGAGACACCATCGGCCTTCGCTATGGCTACACCTTC
.	TRBV25-1	.	TRBJ1-6	CASSEALASPLHF	TGTGCCAGCAGTGAAGCCCTGGCTTCACCCCTCCACTTT
TRBD2	TRBV5-1	.	TRBJ2-1	CASSLDGGAYNEQFF	TGCGCCAGCAGCTTGGACGGGGGGGCCTACAATGAGCAGTTCTTC
.	TRBV7-6	.	TRBJ2-5	CASSLAGSTAETQYF	TGTGCCAGCAGCTTAGCGGGCAGTACCGCAGAGACCCAGTACTTC
TRBD1	TRBV5-1	few	TRBJ1-4	CASSSTGNEKLFF	TGCGCCAGCTCATCGACAGGGAACGAAAAACTGTTTTTT
.	TRBV12-3/TRBV12-4	few	TRBJ2-4	CASSFGQRIAKNIQYF	TGTGCCAGCAGTTTCGGGCAGCGGATAGCCAAAAACATTCAGTACTTC
.	TRBV29-1	many	TRBJ1-1	CSVPRVNTEAFF	TGCAGCGTTCCTCGGGTGAACACTGAAGCTTTCTTT
TRBD1	TRBV20-1	.	TRBJ1-3	CSVSGGLSGNTIYF	TGCAGTGTTTCAGGGGGATTATCGGGAAACACCATATATTTT
TRBD2	TRBV9	few	TRBJ2-1	CASTDSGMAAVEQFF	TGTGCCAGCACAGATAGCGGGATGGCAGCAGTTGAGCAGTTCTTC
.	TRBV14	.	TRBJ2-7	CASSQLYEQYF	TGTGCCAGCAGCCAGCTCTACGAGCAGTACTTC
.	TRBV12-3/TRBV12-4	.	TRBJ1-5	CASSLEKGLSPNQPQHF	TGTGCCAGCAGTTTAGAGAAGGGCTTATCCCCCAATCAGCCCCAGCATTTT
.	TRBV20-1	few	TRBJ1-3	CSAREVSGNTIYF	TGCAGTGCTAGAGAGGTTTCTGGAAACACCATATATTTT
TRBD1	TRBV6-6	.	TRBJ2-1	CASEGQGAHNEQFF	TGTGCCAGCGAAGGACAGGGGGCCCACAATGAGCAGTTCTTC
TRBD1	TRBV10-3	few	TRBJ2-5	CATKDREETQYF	TGTGCCACCAAGGACAGGGAAGAGACCCAGTACTTC
TRBD1	TRBV6-5	.	TRBJ1-5	CASSYTWDRGISNQPQHF	TGTGCCAGCAGTTACACCTGGGACAGGGGTATTAGCAATCAGCCCCAGCATTTT
.	TRBV6-6	few	TRBJ2-1	CASSNPGTYSYNEQFF	TGTGCCAGCAGTAACCCCGGGACATACTCCTACAATGAGCAGTTCTTC
.	TRBV12-5	many	TRBJ1-6	CASGLNTGNNSPLHF	TGTGCTAGTGGTTTGAATACGGGGAATAATTCACCCCTCCACTTT
TRBD1	TRBV20-1	.	TRBJ1-2	CSASLRDRVYGYTF	TGCAGTGCTAGCCTTCGGGACAGGGTTTATGGCTACACCTTC
.	TRBV10-3	few	TRBJ2-1	CAISDGTLSYNEQFF	TGTGCCATCAGTGATGGTACCCTCTCCTACAATGAGCAGTTCTTC
.	TRBV4-2	few	TRBJ2-1	CASSQERVGSEQFF	TGTGCCAGCAGCCAAGAGCGGGTAGGGAGTGAGCAGTTCTTC